The 7 T cell receptor beta chains presented below share a single source sample, sequenced in a study of response to subunit inactivated influenza vaccine. TCRdb recomputed calls from the RT-PCR reads with MiXCR, one row per CDR3 protein. The sample lists fewer than 400,000 distinct CDR3 sequences; just over 20% were seen once. Sequenced material: PBMCs from blood, taken about 19 months after vaccination. These receptors all stem from a man in his fifties or sixties who received an inactivated influenza vaccine.

This clonotype was seen many times. The V and J genes are TRBV2 and TRBJ1-5; TRBD1 is a possible D gene (5 bases). The CDR3 totals 13 residues. Germline V gene data show CDR1 as SNHLY and CDR2 as FYNNEI. Trimming shortened V by 6 bases and J by 11 bases, and 17 bases separated the two germline ends. CDR3 nucleotides: TGTGCCAGCAGAGACGGGGGAGGTTTGGCCCAGCATTTT. This encodes CASRDGGGLAQHF.

This clonotype has just a few counts. This rearrangement joins TRBV12-3 or TRBV12-4 to TRBJ2-1, with TRBD2 matching 14 bases. This CDR3 comprises 20 residues. V was pared by 6 bases and J by 4 bases, with 17 bases of the junction left unmatched. The CDR3 DNA reads TGTGCCAGCAGGGGGGGGACTAGCGGGAGTCCCACCCCACTTTACAATGAGCAGTTCTTC. Protein sequence: CASRGGTSGSPTPLYNEQFF.

The V call is TRBV20-1, the J call TRBJ1-2, with D unresolved. Germline CDR1 and CDR2: DFQATT and SNEGSKA (reference sequence). This CDR3 contains 11 residues. Trimming took off 2 bases at V and 4 bases at J, with 5 bases between the two ends. In nucleotides, the CDR3 is TGCAGTGCTAGACACAGCTATGGCTACACCTTC. Translation: CSARHSYGYTF.

The CDR3 protein is CASSIRLAADPGEQFF. The CDR3 bases are TGTGCCAGCAGCATCCGACTAGCGGCGGACCCGGGTGAGCAGTTCTTC. V gene TRBV11-2 combines with J gene TRBJ2-1, with TRBD2 matching over 9 bases. Trimming took 5 bases from V and 9 from J; bases not matched to a gene: 14. The length of the CDR3 is 16 residues. CDR1 and CDR2 from the germline V gene are SGHAT and FQNNGV.

J is TRBJ2-5 and V is TRBV10-3, with a weak D call TRBD2 (7 bases). CDR1 and CDR2 from the germline V gene are ENHRY and SYGVKD. The CDR3 is 15 amino acids. The germline V and J ends were trimmed by 5 bases and 1 base, with 14 bases remaining between them. CDR3 DNA sequence: TGTGCCATCAGTCGCCTGGGAGGGGGCCAAGAGACCCAGTACTTC. Translating it yields CAISRLGGGQETQYF.

This clonotype has only a few counts. The J gene is TRBJ2-1, the V gene TRBV20-1; 8 bases match TRBD1. V shed 7 bases and J 2 bases; nucleotides not matched to a gene: 10. CDR3 length equals 15 residues. CDR1 and CDR2 from the germline V gene are DFQATT and SNEGSKA (reference sequence). The CDR3 reads CSEVPRDRTYNEQFF. The CDR3 DNA is TGCAGTGAGGTCCCTCGGGACAGGACCTACAATGAGCAGTTCTTC.

In nucleotides, the CDR3 is TGTGCCAGCAGCTTAAACAGGGTAAATGAGCAGTTCTTC. Translating gives CASSLNRVNEQFF. J is TRBJ2-1 and V is TRBV11-3, with D maybe TRBD1 (6 bases). The ends were cut back, 2 bases at V and 7 bases at J, with 9 bases in the middle. Germline V lookup: CDR1 SGHNT, CDR2 YENEEA. There are 13 residues in the CDR3.